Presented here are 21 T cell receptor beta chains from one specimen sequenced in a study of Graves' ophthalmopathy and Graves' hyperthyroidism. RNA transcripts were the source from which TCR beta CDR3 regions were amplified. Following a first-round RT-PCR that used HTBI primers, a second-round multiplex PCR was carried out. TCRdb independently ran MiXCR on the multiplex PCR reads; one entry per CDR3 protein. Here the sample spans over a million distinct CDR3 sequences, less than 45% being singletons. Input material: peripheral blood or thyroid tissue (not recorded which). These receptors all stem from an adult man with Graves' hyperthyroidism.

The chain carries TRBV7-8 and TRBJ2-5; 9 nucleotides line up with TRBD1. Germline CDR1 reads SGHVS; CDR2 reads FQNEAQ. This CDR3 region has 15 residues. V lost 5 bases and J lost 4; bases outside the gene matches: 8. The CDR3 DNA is TGTGCCAGCAGCCCCGGGACAGGGTCTGGAGAGACCCAGTACTTC. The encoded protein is CASSPGTGSGETQYF.

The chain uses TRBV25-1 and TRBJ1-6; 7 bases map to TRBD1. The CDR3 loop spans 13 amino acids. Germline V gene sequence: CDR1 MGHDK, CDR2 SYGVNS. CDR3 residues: CASTGVIGSPLHF. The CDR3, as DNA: TGTGCTAGTACAGGGGTCATTGGTTCACCCCTCCACTTT.

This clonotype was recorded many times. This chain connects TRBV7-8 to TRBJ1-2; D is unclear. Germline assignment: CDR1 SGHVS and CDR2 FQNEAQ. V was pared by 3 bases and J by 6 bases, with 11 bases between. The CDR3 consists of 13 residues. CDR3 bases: TGTGCCAGCAGCTTCCGGACCCGGGATGGCTACACCTTC. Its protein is CASSFRTRDGYTF.

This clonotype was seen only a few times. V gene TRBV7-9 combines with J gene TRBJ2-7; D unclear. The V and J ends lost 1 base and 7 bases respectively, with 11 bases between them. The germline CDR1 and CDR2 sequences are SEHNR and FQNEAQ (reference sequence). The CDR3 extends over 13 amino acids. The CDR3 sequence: CASSLVGPWEQYF. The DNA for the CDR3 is TGTGCCAGCAGCTTAGTCGGGCCATGGGAGCAGTACTTC.

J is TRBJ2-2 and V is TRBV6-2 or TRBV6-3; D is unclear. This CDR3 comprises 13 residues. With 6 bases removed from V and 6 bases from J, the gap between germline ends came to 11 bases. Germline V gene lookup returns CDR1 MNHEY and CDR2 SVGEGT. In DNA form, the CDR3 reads TGTGCCAGCAGAGCCCCCGGTGCCGGGGAGCTGTTTTTT. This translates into CASRAPGAGELFF.

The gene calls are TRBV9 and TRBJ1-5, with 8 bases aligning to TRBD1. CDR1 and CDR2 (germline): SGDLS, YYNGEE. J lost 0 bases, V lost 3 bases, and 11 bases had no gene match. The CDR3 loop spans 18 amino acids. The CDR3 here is CASSGGQGSFYSNQPQHF. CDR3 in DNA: TGTGCCAGCAGCGGCGGACAGGGCTCTTTTTATAGCAATCAGCCCCAGCATTTT.

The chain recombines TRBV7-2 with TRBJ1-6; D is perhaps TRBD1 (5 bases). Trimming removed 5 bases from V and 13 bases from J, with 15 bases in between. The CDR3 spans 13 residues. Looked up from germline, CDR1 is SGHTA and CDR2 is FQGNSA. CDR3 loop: CASSRGGGVPLHF. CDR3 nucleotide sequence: TGTGCCAGCAGCCGGGGGGGAGGTGTCCCCCTCCACTTT.

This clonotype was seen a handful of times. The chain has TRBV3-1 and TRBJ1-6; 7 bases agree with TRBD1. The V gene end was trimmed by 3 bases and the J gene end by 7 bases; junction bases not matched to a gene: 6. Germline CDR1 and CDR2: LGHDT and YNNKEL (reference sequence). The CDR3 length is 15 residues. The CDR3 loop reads CASSQRTGPNSPLHF. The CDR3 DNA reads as TGTGCCAGCAGCCAGAGGACAGGCCCGAATTCACCCCTCCACTTT.

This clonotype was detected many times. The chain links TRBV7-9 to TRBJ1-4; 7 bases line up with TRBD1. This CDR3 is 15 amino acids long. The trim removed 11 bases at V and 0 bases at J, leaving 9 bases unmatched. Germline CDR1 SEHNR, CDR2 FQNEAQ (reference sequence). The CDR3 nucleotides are TGTGCCGGGGGGAGACAGGGTACAACTAATGAAAAACTGTTTTTT. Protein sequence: CAGGRQGTTNEKLFF.

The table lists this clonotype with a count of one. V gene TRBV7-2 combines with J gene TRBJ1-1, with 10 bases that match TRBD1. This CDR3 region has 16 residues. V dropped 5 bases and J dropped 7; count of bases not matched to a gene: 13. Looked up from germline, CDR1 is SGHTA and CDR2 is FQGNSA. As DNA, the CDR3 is TGTGCCAGCAGCGTCTCCGGGACAGGGGTGGCCCTTGAAGCTTTCTTT. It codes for CASSVSGTGVALEAFF. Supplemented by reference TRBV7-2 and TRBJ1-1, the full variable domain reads GAGVSQSPSNKVTEKGKDVELRCDPISGHTALYWYRQSLGQGLEFLIYFQGNSAPDKSGLPSDRFSAERTGGSVSTLTIQRTQQEDSAVYLCASSVSGTGVALEAFFGQGTRLTVV.

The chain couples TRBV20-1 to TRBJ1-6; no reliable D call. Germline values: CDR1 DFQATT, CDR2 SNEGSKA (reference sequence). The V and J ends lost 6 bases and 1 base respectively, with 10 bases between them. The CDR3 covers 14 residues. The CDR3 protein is CSAYRSSYNSPLHF. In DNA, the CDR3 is TGCAGTGCGTATCGGAGTTCCTATAATTCACCCCTCCACTTT.

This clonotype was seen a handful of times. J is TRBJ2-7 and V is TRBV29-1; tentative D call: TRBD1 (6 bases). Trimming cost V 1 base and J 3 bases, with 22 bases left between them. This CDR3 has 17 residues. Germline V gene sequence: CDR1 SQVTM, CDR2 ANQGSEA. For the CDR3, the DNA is TGCAGCGTTGAAGCCTACACCTCAAGGACAGAAAACTACGAGCAGTACTTC. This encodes CSVEAYTSRTENYEQYF.

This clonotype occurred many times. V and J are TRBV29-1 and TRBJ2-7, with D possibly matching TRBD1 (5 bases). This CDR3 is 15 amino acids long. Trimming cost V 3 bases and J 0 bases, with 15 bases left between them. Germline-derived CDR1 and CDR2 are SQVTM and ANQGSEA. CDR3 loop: CSVDWATGNSYEQYF. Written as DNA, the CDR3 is TGCAGCGTTGATTGGGCCACAGGAAACTCCTACGAGCAGTACTTC.

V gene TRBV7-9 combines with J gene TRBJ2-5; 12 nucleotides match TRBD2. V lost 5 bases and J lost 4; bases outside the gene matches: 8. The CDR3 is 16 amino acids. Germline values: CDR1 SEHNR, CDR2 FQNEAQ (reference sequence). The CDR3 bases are TGTGCCAGCAGCCGAAGACTAGCGGGAGTGAGAGAGACCCAGTACTTC. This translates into CASSRRLAGVRETQYF.

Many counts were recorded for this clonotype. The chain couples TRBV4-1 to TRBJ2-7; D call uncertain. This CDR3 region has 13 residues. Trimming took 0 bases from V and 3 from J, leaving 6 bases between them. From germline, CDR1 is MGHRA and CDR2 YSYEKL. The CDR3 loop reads CASSQEASYEQYF. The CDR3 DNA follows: TGCGCCAGCAGCCAAGAGGCCAGCTACGAGCAGTACTTC.

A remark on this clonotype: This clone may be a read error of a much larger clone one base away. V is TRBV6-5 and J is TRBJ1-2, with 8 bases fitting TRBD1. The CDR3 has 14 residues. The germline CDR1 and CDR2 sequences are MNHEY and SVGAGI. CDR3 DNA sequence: TGTGCCAGCAACGACAGGGGTTCGGGCTATGGCCACACCTTC. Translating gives CASNDRGSGYGHTF.

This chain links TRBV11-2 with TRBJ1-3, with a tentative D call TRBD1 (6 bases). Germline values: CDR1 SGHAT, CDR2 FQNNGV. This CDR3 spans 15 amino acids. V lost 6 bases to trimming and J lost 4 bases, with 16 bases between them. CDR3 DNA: TGTGCCAGCAGACCACGAGGAGGGACAGGAAACACCATATATTTT. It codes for CASRPRGGTGNTIYF.

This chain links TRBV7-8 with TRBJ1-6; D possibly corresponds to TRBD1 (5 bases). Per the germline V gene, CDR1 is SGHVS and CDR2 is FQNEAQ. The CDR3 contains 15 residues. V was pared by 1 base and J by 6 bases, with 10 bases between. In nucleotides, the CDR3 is TGTGCCAGCAGCTTAGGGGGGATCGCTAATTCACCCCTCCACTTT. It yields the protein CASSLGGIANSPLHF.

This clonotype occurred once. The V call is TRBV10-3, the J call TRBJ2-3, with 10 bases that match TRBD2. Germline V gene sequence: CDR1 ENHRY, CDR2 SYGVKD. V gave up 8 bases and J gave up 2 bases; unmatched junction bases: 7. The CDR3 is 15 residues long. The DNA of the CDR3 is TGTGCCATCGGTGCTAGCGGGGGATACACAGATACGCAGTATTTT. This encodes CAIGASGGYTDTQYF.

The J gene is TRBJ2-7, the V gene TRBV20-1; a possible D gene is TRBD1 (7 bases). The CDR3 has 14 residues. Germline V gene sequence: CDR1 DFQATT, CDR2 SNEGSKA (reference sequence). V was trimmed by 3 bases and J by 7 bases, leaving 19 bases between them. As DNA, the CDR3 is TGCAGTGCTAGGAACTTGGAGGGGGCCGGGGAGCAGTACTTC. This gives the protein CSARNLEGAGEQYF.

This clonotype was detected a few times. CDR3 region: CASSRNTAEQYF. CDR3 nucleotide sequence: TGTGCCAGCAGCCGAAATACGGCAGAGCAGTACTTC. The chain combines TRBV11-2 with TRBJ2-7; unclear D gene. CDR1 and CDR2 (germline): SGHAT, FQNNGV. The V end lost 5 bases, the J end lost 7 bases, and 12 bases lay between the germline ends. The CDR3 consists of 12 residues.